This T cell receptor beta chain was sequenced during a study of T cells in Graves' hyperthyroidism and ophthalmopathy (dated by TCRdb to between 2017 and 2020). For the wider study: Peripheral blood was sampled at the time of initial diagnosis, prior to any treatment. To identify distinguishing TCR V-J signatures, a discovery cohort of 100 patients was used, comprising some 45 with Graves' ophthalmopathy and around 60 with stable Graves' hyperthyroidism. Prospective prediction of ophthalmopathy was tested in an independent validation cohort of 18 hyperthyroidism patients and 15 to 17 patients who later progressed to ophthalmopathy. The 90 to 100 discovery patients were randomly split 7:3 into training and test sets. Thyroid tissue and blood T-cell repertoires from six Graves' hyperthyroidism patients were also compared in the study. After sampling, hyperthyroidism patients received methimazole starting at 30 mg daily, and ophthalmopathy patients received high-dose intravenous methylprednisolone. The paper describes TCR Vbeta CDR3 sequencing of about 140 peripheral blood samples, made up of 43 ophthalmopathy patients, roughly 80 hyperthyroidism patients and around 17 progressor patients. Findings and caveats that apply to the study as a whole: In validation, the model predicted progression to ophthalmopathy with over 60% sensitivity and approximately 72% specificity, a median of around six months before onset. Blood samples also contained most of the expanded thyroid clonotypes (frequency above 0.001), which suggests that blood repertoires may reflect thyroid immune responses. Sample size was not statistically predetermined, and investigators were not blinded to group allocation. A model built on a 13 V-J signature distinguished ophthalmopathy from stable hyperthyroidism, reaching around 88% sensitivity and around 81% specificity in cross-validation and 80%/75% in testing.

Ophthalmopathy patients had moderately to severely active disease, Clinical Activity Score of at least 3, NOSPECS grade of at least 4, and duration under 3 months. Exclusion was applied to patients with uncontrolled infections, other autoimmune diseases, pregnancy or lactation. Diagnoses relied on clinical symptoms, serum thyroxine and TRAb, thyroid ultrasound and orbital computed tomography. PBMCs were isolated from 10 ml of fresh peripheral blood by Ficoll-Paque density gradient centrifugation. Total RNA was extracted with Trizol reagent, and quality was checked on an Agilent 2100 Bioanalyzer. The sample holds a few counts of this clonotype. The target of this receptor is not known. No qualities accompany the bases; no much larger clone lies one base away. As encoded in the germline V gene, CDR1 is SGHRS while CDR2 is YFSETQ. At the junction V is shortened by 5 bases and J by 6 bases; bases outside the gene matches: 6. The CDR3, cysteine through phenylalanine, is 14 amino acids long. Only the CDR3 part of the read is kept: 42 bases, read in frame from the first base.

TCR beta CDR3 regions were amplified from RNA transcripts. The TCR CDR3 was subjected to a first round of RT-PCR using the HTBI primer set and the Qiagen OneStep RT-PCR kit. The libraries were constructed in a second round of multiplex PCR and then size-selected and purified. The libraries were sequenced on an Illumina HiSeq2000 using paired-end 100 bp reads. As for the authors' bioinformatics: SOAPnuke was used to process the raw data, removing reads that contained adapters or uncalled bases, had a mean Phred below 15, or lacked an exact match to the constant primer or identifier. High-quality paired reads were merged using COPE v1.2.5, and each unique nucleotide sequence was defined as a clonotype. Clonotypes were aligned to IMGT TRBV, TRBD and TRBJ reference segments using MiTCR v1.1. The analysis was restricted to V-J combinations with a frequency above 0.0001, which together covered just over 99% of the repertoires. A TCS score was defined as the ratio of F50 (clonal expansion) to E x V (chaos), with BLOSUM62-based TCRdist applied between CDR3 peptides within each V-J. Welch's t-statistics and random forest reduced approximately 520 V-J features to roughly 13, which were used in a naive Bayes classifier (R e1071). TCRdb trimmed public reads at Q25 via fastp, called clones via MiXCR and kept in-frame beta chains. Each CDR3 protein appears once, grouped with its most common genes and DNA. TCRdb, rather than the study authors, made the V and J calls. This sample holds under 550,000 distinct CDR3 sequences; about 20% were observed only once. The top ten clones comprise approximately 50% of the sample.

The specimen was blood. This receptor was obtained from a man aged 40-49 years with Graves' ophthalmopathy. The V and J segments used are TRBV5-1 and TRBJ2-1; 9 junctional bases match TRBD2. The sequence in DNA is TGCGCCAGCAGGGGCGGGACTAGCATCAATGAGCAGTTCTTC. Its protein reads: CASRGGTSINEQFF.